Following are 20 T cell receptor beta chains from one sample sequenced in a study of blood T cells in healthy people across ages. A sample-barcoded 5' primer and a J-beta primer mix were used in a second PCR of about 7 to 12 cycles. TCRdb independently ran MiXCR on the 5' RACE reads; one entry per CDR3 protein. The table shows about 1.4 million distinct CDR3 sequences, with roughly 64% occurring only once. The sequencing sample was made of blood. Receptor source: a man aged 18 to 35 in good health.

The chain is built from TRBV10-3 and TRBJ1-3, with 8 bases fitting TRBD1. Germline V CDR1 and CDR2: ENHRY, SYGVKD. The ends lost 4 bases at V and 1 base at J; junction bases unmatched: 9. The length of the CDR3 is 17 residues. The CDR3 nucleotides are TGTGCCATCAGTGTCGAGACAGGGGCTCAATCTGGAAACACCATATATTTT. Encoded protein: CAISVETGAQSGNTIYF.

This clonotype showed up just a few times. The chain employs TRBV18 and TRBJ2-1; TRBD2 is a possible D gene (6 bases). Trimming removed 2 bases at V and 4 bases at J, with 12 bases between. This CDR3 has 15 residues. Germline CDR1 KGHSH, CDR2 LQKENI. The CDR3 is CASSPVAGPYNEQFF. CDR3 bases: TGTGCCAGCTCACCAGTCGCGGGACCTTACAATGAGCAGTTCTTC. Complete variable domain (other parts from reference TRBV18 and TRBJ2-1): NAGVMQNPRHLVRRRGQEARLRCSPMKGHSHVYWYRQLPEEGLKFMVYLQKENIIDESGMPKERFSAEFPKEGPSILRIQQVVRGDSAAYFCASSPVAGPYNEQFFGPGTRLTVL.

This clonotype was detected once. This chain joins TRBV6-2 or TRBV6-3 and TRBJ2-3; 8 bases align to TRBD2. V was pared by 7 bases and J by 6 bases, with 9 bases of the junction left unmatched. This CDR3 is built from 14 residues. Germline-derived CDR1 and CDR2 are MNHEY and SVGEGT. CDR3 protein: CASTAGTRSDTQYF. The DNA of the CDR3 is TGTGCCAGCACCGCCGGGACTAGATCCGATACGCAGTATTTT.

The chain couples TRBV27 to TRBJ1-2; TRBD1 might be the D (6 bases). Trimming took 0 bases from V and 0 from J, leaving 8 bases between them. The CDR3 has 15 residues. Germline V gene lookup returns CDR1 MNHEY and CDR2 SMNVEV (reference sequence). The CDR3 DNA reads as TGTGCCAGCAGTTTATCCCAGGGGTCTAACTATGGCTACACCTTC. It is translated as CASSLSQGSNYGYTF.

The chain uses TRBV29-1 and TRBJ1-2; D remains unclear. Germline CDR1 SQVTM, CDR2 ANQGSEA. The CDR3 spans 11 residues. V lost 4 bases and J 6 bases, leaving 9 bases between the germline ends. This CDR3 is CSVVSLDGYTF. The CDR3 nucleotides are TGCAGCGTTGTATCCCTCGATGGCTACACCTTC.

This clonotype was observed a few times. J is TRBJ2-6 and V is TRBV21-1. TRBV21-1 is marked as a pseudogene. This CDR3 is 17 amino acids long. The DNA of the CDR3 is TGTGCCAGCAGCACGACCGCCGACAGCTCTGGGGCCAACGTCCTGACTTTC. This sequence encodes CASSTTADSSGANVLTF.

Points on this clonotype: Sequence at one end of the junction differs from germline and may be a read error. This chain uses TRBV2 with TRBJ1-2; TRBD1 aligns across 7 bases. CDR3 length equals 13 residues. The germline CDR1 and CDR2 sequences are SNHLY and FYNNEI. DNA for the CDR3: TGTGTCAGCAGTGGGGGGACAGATCCTGGCTACACCTTC. Protein sequence: CVSSGGTDPGYTF.

This clonotype was counted only a few times. V and J are TRBV27 and TRBJ2-5; D call uncertain. Trimming pared 2 bases from V and 1 base from J, leaving 8 bases between. CDR3 size: 14 residues. The V gene's germline CDR1 is MNHEY and CDR2 SMNVEV (reference sequence). This CDR3 reads CASSLRPFQETQYF. In nucleotides, the CDR3 is TGTGCCAGCAGTTTACGGCCCTTCCAAGAGACCCAGTACTTC.

V is TRBV28 and J is TRBJ2-5; D ambiguous. Germline V gene lookup returns CDR1 MDHEN and CDR2 SYDVKM. CDR3 length: 13 residues. Trimming pared 7 bases from V and 3 bases from J, leaving 12 bases between. Here the CDR3 DNA reads TGTGCCAGCAATAGGCTCCCAAAAGAGACCCAGTACTTC. Amino acids: CASNRLPKETQYF. The complete variable domain, with remaining parts taken from reference TRBV28 and TRBJ2-5, reads DVKVTQSSRYLVKRTGEKVFLECVQDMDHENMFWYRQDPGLGLRLIYFSYDVKMKEKGDIPEGYSVSREKKERFSLILESASTNQTSMYLCASNRLPKETQYFGPGTRLLVL.

This clonotype has only a few counts. V gene TRBV15 combines with J gene TRBJ1-1; no clear D. The germline CDR1 and CDR2 sequences are LNHNV and YYDKDF (reference sequence). Trimming removed 8 bases from V and 0 bases from J, with 16 bases in between. The CDR3 loop spans 15 amino acids. DNA for the CDR3: TGTGCCACCCGTCCCGGGTCGGGAATGAACACTGAAGCTTTCTTT. Translating it yields CATRPGSGMNTEAFF.

The chain couples TRBV15 to TRBJ2-5; D unclear. Trimming shortened V by 1 base and J by 5 bases, and 5 bases separated the two germline ends. Looked up from germline, CDR1 is LNHNV and CDR2 is YYDKDF (reference sequence). This CDR3 contains 12 residues. The CDR3 DNA sequence: TGTGCCACCAGCAGAGGATCCGAGACCCAGTACTTC. It specifies CATSRGSETQYF.

The table lists this clonotype with a count of one. V and J are TRBV4-1 and TRBJ2-1, with 10 bases identical to TRBD1. Germline CDR1 and CDR2: MGHRA and YSYEKL. The CDR3 contains 14 residues. V lost 4 bases, J lost 13 bases, and 10 bases stayed unmatched. CDR3 protein: CASSPRTGGEAQFF. In nucleotides, the CDR3 is TGCGCCAGCAGCCCTCGGACAGGGGGGGAGGCCCAGTTCTTC.

This sequence joins TRBV4-2 and TRBJ2-3, with D unclear. This CDR3 is 13 amino acids long. The V gene lost 0 bases and the J gene lost 6 bases, with 7 bases spanning the gap. Germline values: CDR1 LGHNA, CDR2 YNFKEQ. CDR3 nucleotide sequence: TGTGCCAGCAGCCAAGATCCCACGGATACGCAGTATTTT. Protein: CASSQDPTDTQYF.

This rearrangement joins TRBV7-9 to TRBJ2-1, with TRBD2 matching over 13 bases. CDR1 SEHNR and CDR2 FQNEAQ come from the germline V gene (reference sequence). This CDR3 contains 16 residues. J was trimmed by 7 bases and V by 5 bases; bases with no gene match: 8. The CDR3 loop is CASSPNRLAGGNEQFF. The CDR3 nucleotides read TGTGCCAGCAGCCCCAATCGACTAGCGGGAGGTAATGAGCAGTTCTTC. Variable domain in full (rest from reference TRBV7-9 and TRBJ2-1): DTGVSQNPRHKITKRGQNVTFRCDPISEHNRLYWYRQTLGQGPEFLTYFQNEAQLEKSRLLSDRFSAERPKGSFSTLEIQRTEQGDSAMYLCASSPNRLAGGNEQFFGPGTRLTVL.

This chain connects TRBV7-6 to TRBJ1-6; the D gene is possibly TRBD1 (6 bases). Germline CDR1 is SGHVS and CDR2 is FNYEAQ. With 0 bases removed from V and 8 bases from J, the gap between germline ends came to 17 bases. The CDR3 spans 17 residues. CDR3 protein: CASSLAAKGGPDSPLHF. DNA for the CDR3: TGTGCCAGCAGCTTAGCCGCGAAGGGGGGGCCTGATTCACCCCTCCACTTT.

The chain links TRBV29-1 to TRBJ2-4; D may match TRBD1 or TRBD2 (6 bases each). The V gene lost 1 base and the J gene lost 7 bases, with 14 bases spanning the gap. The CDR3 contains 14 residues. Germline V gives CDR1 SQVTM, CDR2 ANQGSEA. This CDR3 reads CSVEVDGGGNIQYF. CDR3 in DNA: TGCAGCGTTGAAGTGGATGGAGGGGGGAACATTCAGTACTTC.

The rearrangement joins TRBV20-1 to TRBJ2-1; D ambiguous. The CDR3 totals 13 residues. The germline gives CDR1 DFQATT, CDR2 SNEGSKA (reference sequence). The V gene lost 3 bases and the J gene lost 4 bases, with 10 bases spanning the gap. This CDR3 reads CSARWPLYNEQFF. The CDR3 nucleotides read TGCAGTGCTAGGTGGCCCCTATACAATGAGCAGTTCTTC.

This rearrangement joins TRBV5-6 to TRBJ2-1; 7 bases align to TRBD2. The CDR3 contains 14 residues. The V gene end was trimmed by 4 bases and the J gene end by 3 bases; junction bases not matched to a gene: 4. Germline assignment: CDR1 SGHDT and CDR2 YYEEEE. The CDR3 reads CASSLAEDYNEQFF. DNA for the CDR3: TGTGCCAGCAGCCTAGCGGAGGACTACAATGAGCAGTTCTTC.

V and J are TRBV9 and TRBJ2-7; 7 bases are shared with TRBD2. V lost 0 bases to trimming and J lost 2 bases; unmatched junction nucleotides: 5. The CDR3 length is 15 residues. The germline CDR1 and CDR2 sequences are SGDLS and YYNGEE. The chain's CDR3 is CASSVGGSGTYEQYF. In nucleotides, the CDR3 is TGTGCCAGCAGCGTAGGTGGCAGCGGGACCTACGAGCAGTACTTC.

The rearrangement uses TRBV4-1 and TRBJ2-3, with D maybe TRBD2 (5 bases). The CDR3 covers 15 residues. Per germline, CDR1 MGHRA and CDR2 YSYEKL. V lost 7 bases and J lost 1, with 15 bases in between. The CDR3 is CASNPEGTGTDTQYF. In nucleotides, the CDR3 is TGCGCCAGCAACCCCGAGGGAACGGGCACAGATACGCAGTATTTT.